These T cell receptor beta chains were read from a single sample in a study of cytomegalovirus exposure and HLA in healthy donors. Using immunoSEQ multiplex PCR, the repertoire was profiled, and TCRdb retains in-frame clones only, with some absent. The sample shows 95,000 to 150,000 clones, roughly 75% of them seen only once. The sample taken for sequencing was PBMCs. The source is a female donor in good health and CMV-seronegative. Both conserved end residues are part of each CDR3. The order of the fields is J gene, D gene, clone size, V gene, CDR3 protein, CDR3 DNA. A D gene is named only where the DNA matches it firmly. Some rows have no size entry. The others give once, few or many, or a class for an expanded clone.

TRBJ2-2 TRBD1 - TRBV7-8 CASSLGQGARTGELFF TGTGCCAGCAGCCTGGGACAGGGGGCGAGAACCGGGGAGCTGTTTTTT
TRBJ2-7 - - TRBV18 CASSLSPGVYEQYF TGTGCCAGCTCACTATCACCAGGGGTGTACGAGCAGTACTTC
TRBJ1-3 - few TRBV11-3 CASSLGGGNTIYF TGTGCCAGCAGCTTAGGAGGAGGAAACACCATATATTTT
TRBJ2-1 - - TRBV28 CASARDNEQFF TGTGCCAGCGCCCGGGACAATGAGCAGTTCTTC
TRBJ1-2 - few TRBV30 CAWSATLGGRFYGYTF TGTGCCTGGAGTGCCACCTTGGGGGGGCGATTTTATGGCTACACCTTC
TRBJ1-2 - - TRBV2 CASTPSTGLGGYTF TGTGCCAGCACTCCCTCTACAGGGTTAGGCGGCTACACCTTC
TRBJ2-5 - - TRBV7-8 CASSLVRAPQETQYF TGTGCCAGCAGCTTAGTGAGGGCACCACAAGAGACCCAGTACTTC
TRBJ2-1 - - TRBV7-6 CASSLGGANNEQFF TGTGCCAGCAGCTTAGGGGGAGCCAACAATGAGCAGTTCTTC
TRBJ1-2 TRBD1 - TRBV29-1 CSAHGQGVYGYTF TGCAGCGCTCACGGACAGGGGGTGTATGGCTACACCTTC
TRBJ1-3 - few TRBV7-9 CASSTTGMLSSGNTIYF TGTGCCAGCAGCACCACCGGGATGTTGAGCTCTGGAAACACCATATATTTT
TRBJ2-1 TRBD2 few TRBV6-1 CASSELGGRGDEQFF TGTGCCAGCAGTGAATTGGGAGGGCGGGGCGATGAGCAGTTCTTC
TRBJ2-7 - - TRBV18 CASSPQVQPSYEQYF TGTGCCAGCTCACCCCAAGTGCAACCCTCCTACGAGCAGTACTTC
TRBJ2-5 - - TRBV6-5 CASSFGLVETQYF TGTGCCAGCAGTTTTGGACTCGTGGAGACCCAGTACTTC
TRBJ2-3 - - TRBV7-3 CASSQSRDTQYF TGTGCCAGCAGTCAGTCTAGGGATACGCAGTATTTT
TRBJ2-1 - few TRBV4-1 CASSQPTRTFYNEQFF TGCGCCAGCAGCCAACCAACCAGGACATTCTACAATGAGCAGTTCTTC
TRBJ2-5 - - TRBV9 CASSATGNPYQETQYF TGTGCCAGCAGCGCAACCGGGAACCCGTACCAAGAGACCCAGTACTTC
TRBJ2-7 - - TRBV23-1 CASSHLGVYEQYF TGCGCCAGCAGTCACCTTGGAGTCTACGAGCAGTACTTC
TRBJ2-5 - - TRBV18 CASAGGGQETQYF TGTGCCAGTGCCGGGGGTGGCCAAGAGACCCAGTACTTC
TRBJ2-1 - - TRBV10-1 CASSGRGGQGYNEQFF TGCGCCAGCAGTGGTCGTGGGGGACAAGGCTACAATGAGCAGTTCTTC
TRBJ1-3 - - TRBV5-6 CASSLSGNTIYF TGTGCCAGCAGCCTGAGCGGAAACACCATATATTTT
TRBJ2-1 - - TRBV7-6 CASSLAGSSYNEQFF TGTGCCAGCAGCTTAGCAGGGAGCTCCTACAATGAGCAGTTCTTC
TRBJ2-7 TRBD1 - TRBV7-9 CASSMGQGWNEQYF TGTGCCAGCAGCATGGGACAGGGGTGGAACGAGCAGTACTTC
TRBJ1-5 - few TRBV19 CASSRGSNQPQHF TGTGCCAGTAGTCGGGGTAGCAATCAGCCCCAGCATTTT
TRBJ1-5 TRBD1 - TRBV30 CAWSEGQGRLQPQHF TGTGCCTGGAGCGAGGGACAGGGGCGTCTTCAGCCCCAGCATTTT
TRBJ2-7 - - TRBV18 CASSPGPADYEQYF TGTGCCAGCTCACCAGGTCCAGCGGACTACGAGCAGTACTTC
TRBJ2-7 - - TRBV27 CASSYREGWLEQYF TGTGCCAGCAGTTACAGGGAGGGGTGGCTCGAGCAGTACTTC
TRBJ1-1 TRBD1 - TRBV27 CASKAGQENTEAFF TGTGCCAGCAAAGCGGGACAGGAGAACACTGAAGCTTTCTTT
TRBJ2-2 TRBD1 - TRBV11-2 CASSLRRDSANTGELFF TGTGCCAGCAGCCTGCGTCGGGACAGCGCGAACACCGGGGAGCTGTTTTTT
TRBJ2-1 TRBD2 - TRBV9 CASSVLGGGAFRDEQFF TGTGCCAGCAGCGTACTTGGCGGGGGGGCTTTCCGCGATGAGCAGTTCTTC
TRBJ1-2 - once TRBV28 CASRSGNRVAYGYTF TGTGCCAGCAGAAGCGGGAACAGGGTAGCCTATGGCTACACCTTC
TRBJ1-4 - - TRBV7-9 CASSTYWGGSTNEKLFF TGTGCCAGCAGCACCTATTGGGGAGGGTCAACTAATGAAAAACTGTTTTTT
TRBJ1-3 TRBD1 - TRBV19 CASSRGQGNTIYF TGTGCCAGTAGCAGGGGACAGGGAAACACCATATATTTT
TRBJ2-7 TRBD2 few TRBV10-3 CAISESSGGTYEQYF TGTGCCATCAGTGAGTCTAGCGGGGGGACCTACGAGCAGTACTTC
TRBJ2-7 - - TRBV18 CASSPLSVSSYEQYF TGTGCCAGCTCACCACTCAGCGTTAGCTCCTACGAGCAGTACTTC
TRBJ2-7 - - TRBV28 CASSMTYRRGQYF TGTGCCAGCAGCATGACCTACCGCAGGGGGCAGTACTTC
TRBJ2-1 - once TRBV7-9 CASSSHYEQFF TGTGCCAGCAGCTCCCATTATGAGCAGTTCTTC
TRBJ2-2 TRBD2 - TRBV7-3 CASSLTSGRAAGELFF TGTGCCAGCAGCTTAACTAGCGGGAGGGCCGCAGGGGAGCTGTTTTTT
TRBJ2-5 TRBD1 - TRBV7-8 CASSLRGTGRETQYF TGTGCCAGCAGCTTACGTGGGACAGGGAGGGAGACCCAGTACTTC
TRBJ1-2 - - TRBV6-5 CASRPNQSNYGYTF TGTGCCAGCAGGCCAAATCAGTCTAACTATGGCTACACCTTC
TRBJ1-5 - - TRBV9 CASSVDFRDQPQHF TGTGCCAGCAGCGTAGACTTCAGGGATCAGCCCCAGCATTTT
TRBJ2-2 TRBD2 - TRBV4-2 CASSHGLAANTGELFF TGTGCCAGCAGCCACGGACTAGCAGCGAACACCGGGGAGCTGTTTTTT
TRBJ2-2 - - TRBV19 CASSIGWGAGELFF TGTGCCAGTAGTATTGGCTGGGGGGCCGGGGAGCTGTTTTTT
TRBJ2-6 - - TRBV2 CASSERDMGVTF TGTGCCAGCAGTGAGAGGGATATGGGTGTGACTTTC
TRBJ1-4 - - TRBV10-3 CAISDARHNFEEKLFF TGTGCCATCAGTGACGCTCGACATAACTTCGAGGAAAAACTGTTTTTT
TRBJ2-7 - - TRBV30 CAWSVLDSSSYEQYF TGTGCCTGGAGTGTACTCGACTCTAGCTCCTACGAGCAGTACTTC
TRBJ1-2 TRBD1 - TRBV10-3 CAISANTGAYGYTF TGTGCCATCAGTGCGAACACAGGGGCCTATGGCTACACCTTC
TRBJ1-5 - - TRBV6-5 CASSYSSPGQPQHF TGTGCCAGCAGTTACTCGTCCCCCGGTCAGCCCCAGCATTTT
TRBJ1-5 - - TRBV5-1 CASSLSGPNSNQPQHF TGCGCCAGCAGCTTAAGCGGACCGAATAGCAATCAGCCCCAGCATTTT
TRBJ1-6 - - TRBV7-8 CASSLVAGFSSYNSPLHF TGTGCCAGCAGCTTAGTTGCAGGGTTCAGCTCCTATAATTCACCCCTCCACTTT
TRBJ1-1 TRBD1 - TRBV6-5 CASSPDRGTEAFF TGTGCCAGCAGTCCGGACAGGGGAACTGAAGCTTTCTTT
TRBJ2-3 TRBD2 - TRBV4-1 CASSQDQAGGADTQYF TGCGCCAGCAGCCAAGATCAAGCGGGGGGGGCAGATACGCAGTATTTT
TRBJ2-7 - - TRBV7-9 CASSLPSGGSSYEQYF TGTGCCAGCAGCTTACCCTCAGGTGGCAGCTCCTACGAGCAGTACTTC
TRBJ2-3 - - TRBV14 CASSPLGHLSTDTQYF TGTGCCAGCAGCCCGCTTGGACACCTGAGCACAGATACGCAGTATTTT
TRBJ2-1 TRBD2 few TRBV9 CASSVGGLAGGRSYNEQFF TGTGCCAGCAGCGTTGGGGGACTAGCGGGGGGCCGCTCCTACAATGAGCAGTTCTTC
TRBJ1-2 TRBD1 few TRBV6-4 CASSDWSRDRDGYTF TGTGCCAGCAGTGACTGGTCCCGGGACAGGGATGGCTACACCTTC
TRBJ2-3 - - TRBV5-6 CASSLLGAGITDTQYF TGTGCCAGCAGCTTGCTGGGGGCAGGGATAACAGATACGCAGTATTTT
TRBJ2-2 - - TRBV19 CASNFGGANTGELFF TGTGCCAGTAACTTCGGTGGAGCGAACACCGGGGAGCTGTTTTTT
TRBJ1-1 - - TRBV6-6 CASRTGTPTEAFF TGTGCCAGCAGGACCGGGACTCCCACTGAAGCTTTCTTT
TRBJ1-2 TRBD1 - TRBV15 CATSRGRRDRINYGYTF TGTGCCACCAGCAGAGGTCGCCGGGACAGGATTAACTATGGCTACACCTTC
TRBJ2-3 TRBD2 few TRBV12-5 CASGLAVGLAVTDTQYF TGTGCTAGTGGTTTGGCTGTGGGACTAGCAGTCACAGATACGCAGTATTTT